A selection of T cell receptor beta chains follows, all from one sample in a study of human T cells and chemical hapten exposure. TCRdb re-derived calls from the RACE reads in MiXCR, one entry per CDR3 protein. The repertoire holds approximately 82,000 distinct CDR3 sequences, with 12% as singletons. The sample consisted of whole blood, taken in connection with sensitization to the hapten diphenylcyclopropenone (DPC). The source is a woman between 55 and 75 years old with alopecia areata. Some clones in this sample may be carry-over from other donors' samples. The CDR3 runs from the conserved cysteine through the conserved F or W. Each record gives: V gene, D gene, CDR3 length, J gene, clone size, CDR3 protein, CDR3 DNA. The D gene is left open where the match is weak. A row's size may be missing; if present it is once, few, many or a size class.

TRBV9	NA	14	TRBJ2-2	NA	CASSARTSPGELFF	TGTGCCAGCAGCGCACGAACTAGCCCCGGGGAGCTGTTTTTT
TRBV7-7	NA	17	TRBJ1-5	many	CASSPGTLEGYNQPQHF	TGTGCTAGCAGCCCCGGGACCCTCGAGGGGTATAATCAGCCCCAGCATTTT
TRBV5-1	NA	16	TRBJ2-3	many	CASSLAPTVSTDTQYF	TGCGCCAGCAGCTTGGCACCGACGGTTAGCACAGATACGCAGTATTTT
TRBV12-5	NA	13	TRBJ2-7	few	CASGSWGPYEQYF	TGTGCTAGTGGTTCTTGGGGGCCATACGAGCAGTACTTC
TRBV19	NA	16	TRBJ1-5	few	CASSRTGSLPNQPQHF	TGTGCCAGTAGTCGAACAGGTTCGCTTCCCAATCAGCCCCAGCATTTT
TRBV2	NA	13	TRBJ1-2	few	CASSAQPNYGYTF	TGTGCCAGCAGCGCTCAGCCTAACTATGGCTACACCTTC
TRBV2	NA	11	TRBJ1-1	few	CASRGGPEAFF	TGTGCCAGCAGGGGGGGGCCTGAAGCTTTCTTT
TRBV20-1	TRBD1	14	TRBJ1-2	many	CSARGGTVLYGYTF	TGCAGTGCTAGAGGAGGGACAGTCCTATATGGCTACACCTTC
TRBV3-1	NA	15	TRBJ2-5	few	CASSLSLIRGETQYF	TGTGCCAGCAGCCTGTCGCTTATTCGGGGGGAGACCCAGTACTTC
TRBV11-2	NA	14	TRBJ1-1	NA	CASSLYAVNTEAFF	TGTGCCAGCAGCTTATACGCGGTGAACACTGAAGCTTTCTTT
TRBV13	TRBD1	14	TRBJ2-1	few	CASRTGTGINEQFF	TGTGCCAGCAGGACCGGGACAGGAATTAATGAGCAGTTCTTC
TRBV2	NA	13	TRBJ2-4	NA	CASSATDENIQYF	TGTGCCAGCAGTGCCACCGACGAAAACATTCAGTACTTC
TRBV20-1	NA	15	TRBJ1-6	few	CSASDGHRVASPLHF	TGCAGTGCTTCCGACGGCCACAGGGTAGCTTCACCCCTCCACTTT
TRBV3-1	TRBD2	16	TRBJ2-1	many	CASSRTSGGLYNEQFF	TGTGCCAGCAGCCGGACTAGCGGGGGGCTCTACAATGAGCAGTTCTTC
TRBV5-1	TRBD2	15	TRBJ2-5	NA	CASSLGAGYQETQYF	TGCGCCAGCAGCTTGGGAGCGGGGTACCAAGAGACCCAGTACTTC
TRBV30	NA	13	TRBJ1-6	NA	CAWSVRSPSPLHF	TGTGCCTGGAGTGTACGGTCGCCCTCACCCCTCCACTTT